Listed here are 11 T cell receptor beta chains from one sample, sequenced in a study of cytomegalovirus exposure and HLA in healthy donors. Primers included in the PCR were 60 Vbeta and 13 Jbeta primers. Sequencing was performed with immunoSEQ multiplex PCR; in TCRdb, only in-frame clones are kept and a portion is missing. The profile shows 150,000 to 200,000 clones, approximately 78% of them singletons. Sequenced material: PBMCs. These receptors originate from a woman aged 45-59 years in good health and CMV-seropositive.

This chain joins TRBV6-1 and TRBJ1-4; 7 bases are shared with TRBD1. The CDR3 is 14 residues long. Germline V lookup: CDR1 MNHNS, CDR2 SASEGT. The trim removed 6 bases at V and 3 bases at J, leaving 4 bases unmatched. DNA for the CDR3: TGTGCCAGCAGCCGACAGGGCCCTAATGAAAAACTGTTTTTT. Its protein is CASSRQGPNEKLFF.

V is TRBV29-1 and J is TRBJ2-7; D gene ambiguous. V was trimmed by 3 bases and J by 3 bases, leaving 6 bases between them. Germline V gene lookup returns CDR1 SQVTM and CDR2 ANQGSEA. The CDR3 consists of 11 residues. This CDR3 is CSVDYGYEQYF. For the CDR3, the DNA is TGCAGCGTTGATTACGGCTACGAGCAGTACTTC.

The chain carries TRBV4-1 and TRBJ2-7, with TRBD2 as a possible D gene (6 bases). Trimming cost V 0 bases and J 2 bases, with 14 bases left between them. The CDR3 length is 16 residues. CDR1 and CDR2 from the germline V gene are MGHRA and YSYEKL. CDR3 sequence (DNA): TGCGCCAGCAGCCAAGAACCCCCGGGAGAGCCCTACGAGCAGTACTTC. Amino acid sequence: CASSQEPPGEPYEQYF.

As DNA, the CDR3 is TGCAGCGCCCGGGACAGGGGGGAAGACTATGGCTACACCTTC. Encoded protein: CSARDRGEDYGYTF. This chain connects TRBV29-1 to TRBJ1-2, with 11 bases lining up with TRBD1. In germline, CDR1 is SQVTM, CDR2 ANQGSEA. The ends lost 7 bases at V and 3 bases at J; junction bases unmatched: 7. This CDR3 region has 14 residues.

The gene calls are TRBV5-1 and TRBJ2-1, with 8 positions matching TRBD1. Germline CDR1 SGHRS, CDR2 YFSETQ. The CDR3 has 16 amino acids. V shed 2 bases and J 7 bases; nucleotides not matched to a gene: 11. CDR3 sequence (DNA): TGCGCCAGCAGCTTTCGTACAGGGGGGAAGGGGAATGAGCAGTTCTTC. This gives the protein CASSFRTGGKGNEQFF.

This chain links TRBV5-4 with TRBJ2-1; TRBD2 matches 7 bases. The V and J ends lost 6 bases and 3 bases, in that order; junction bases with no gene match: 6. The CDR3 is 14 amino acids. Germline V lookup: CDR1 SGHNT, CDR2 YYREEE (reference sequence). The chain's CDR3 is CASTIGGGYNEQFF. CDR3 nucleotide sequence: TGTGCCAGCACCATCGGCGGGGGCTACAATGAGCAGTTCTTC. The variable domain in full, with the rest retrieved from reference TRBV5-4 and TRBJ2-1, is ETGVTQSPTHLIKTRGQQVTLRCSSQSGHNTVSWYQQALGQGPQFIFQYYREEENGRGNFPPRFSGLQFPNYSSELNVNALELDDSALYLCASTIGGGYNEQFFGPGTRLTVL.

This rearrangement joins TRBV7-9 to TRBJ2-7; TRBD2 agrees at 7 bases. CDR1 SEHNR and CDR2 FQNEAQ come from the germline V gene (reference sequence). J gave up 5 bases and V 5 bases, and 12 bases lay outside the gene matches. The CDR3 has 15 residues. CDR3 in amino acids: CASSGGGAGGDEQYF. Written as DNA, the CDR3 is TGTGCCAGCAGCGGGGGGGGAGCAGGCGGCGACGAGCAGTACTTC.

The chain employs TRBV29-1 and TRBJ1-2; weak D call: TRBD1 (6 bases). The CDR3 extends over 12 amino acids. The ends were cut back, 8 bases at V and 7 bases at J, with 17 bases in the middle. Germline CDR1 is SQVTM and CDR2 is ANQGSEA. The CDR3 nucleotides are TGCAGCTCGACCCGACAGGTTGGTGGCTACACCTTC. Protein sequence: CSSTRQVGGYTF.

The rearrangement links TRBV15 to TRBJ1-6; TRBD1 is a possible D gene (5 bases). Germline assignment: CDR1 LNHNV and CDR2 YYDKDF (reference sequence). The CDR3 runs 13 residues. V was shortened by 8 bases and J by 7 bases, with 12 bases between the two germline ends. CDR3 bases: TGTGCCACCTCGGGACGGGAGAATTCACCCCTCCACTTT. Its protein product is CATSGRENSPLHF.

J is TRBJ2-7 and V is TRBV29-1; D gene uncertain. V lost 4 bases and J 3 bases, leaving 10 bases between the germline ends. The CDR3 extends over 12 amino acids. Germline CDR1 reads SQVTM; CDR2 reads ANQGSEA. The CDR3 bases are TGCAGCGTTGTGGTCGGGTTCTACGAGCAGTACTTC. This gives the protein CSVVVGFYEQYF.

This clone showed up just once. Here the CDR3 reads CASSEASAIYNEQFF. The CDR3 nucleotides are TGTGCCAGCAGTGAAGCTAGCGCTATCTACAATGAGCAGTTCTTC. The chain uses TRBV6-1 and TRBJ2-1, with D perhaps matching TRBD2 (5 bases). V lost 0 bases and J 3 bases, leaving 9 bases between the germline ends. The CDR3 contains 15 residues. Germline CDR1 reads MNHNS; CDR2 reads SASEGT.